This TCR beta chain was retrieved from a study of blood T cell repertoires in COVID-19 (TCRdb year 2020). Broadly, across the study: The collaborator samples originated in the United States, Italy and Spain and spanned the acute and convalescent phases of COVID-19. The material from the prospective study consisted of cDNA or gDNA derived from T cells, B-cell-depleted T cells, or PBMCs. Subjects who had been exposed to COVID-19, were actively infected with it, or had recovered from it provided the deeply sampled blood TCRbeta repertoires that made up the dataset. A freely available public database, intended as a resource for researchers studying the immune response to SARS-CoV-2, is where the repertoires were released. Samples came from the ongoing ImmuneRACE study (first 160 participants) plus 1,254 subjects from 6 global collaborators. Sample metadata almost always included a de-identified subject ID, COVID-19 status, age in years and sex. Where available, HLA class I and class II types were taken from metadata supplied by the sample provider and were not determined by assay-based typing.

As to this clone: Which antigen it targets is not known. Base qualities are not provided; no much larger clone lies one nucleotide away.

For this chain, trimming is 3 bases at the V end and 1 base at the J end, and the number of junction bases without a gene match is 8. CDR1 and CDR2 are read off the germline V gene as SGHAT and FQNNGV. The CDR3, from cysteine to phenylalanine, totals 17 residues. Left in the record is the CDR3 DNA by itself, 51 bases read in frame from the first base. The collaborating institutions used their own protocols to collect whole blood in K2EDTA tubes. Collaborator samples were shipped for TCRbeta analysis as frozen whole blood, isolated PBMCs, or DNA extracted from either sample type. Paper-wide results and their limitations: The quantity of clinical and demographic metadata differed by source and by participant and was supplied without curation.

TCRbeta CDR3 regions were amplified from genomic DNA using the immunoSEQ Assay, a bias-controlled multiplex PCR. From the authors' description of their analysis: The number of nucleated cells in each sample was estimated from the amplification of reference gene primers within the assay. To quantify the absolute abundance of each unique TCRbeta CDR3 rearrangement, sequence reads were collapsed and filtered. For each sample, productive Simpson clonality was calculated by taking the square root of Simpson's diversity index across productive rearrangements. The table was pulled from immuneACCESS by TCRdb, which kept in-frame rearrangements only. Such tables lose some clones; where checked, under half of the loss comes from unresolved V genes, and the rest has no known cause. That table furnishes V, J and clone size, whereas the DNA furnished D and trimming. A total of about 120,000 clones appear in this sample, 80% to 90% of them only once. The top ten hold 10% of the sample.

Sequencing was done on a sample of peripheral blood. The receptor was isolated from a human donor in a cohort sampled during active COVID-19. The V gene is TRBV11-2 and the J gene is TRBJ2-2; 7 bases in between match TRBD2. At the DNA level, the sequence is TGTGCCAGCAGCTTCCATGGTCTAGCGGAGAACACCGGGGAGCTGTTTTTT. The resulting protein is CASSFHGLAENTGELFF.